This paragraph reports one T cell receptor (beta chain). This clonotype was seen a few times. Its antigen specificity is not known. No per-base quality is available; no much larger clone lies one base away. The entry originates in a study of CD8 T cells in ankylosing spondylitis (TCRdb year 2017). Regarding the research as a whole: The study profiled T cell receptor beta repertoires in healthy donors and ankylosing spondylitis patients to find disease-linked TCR variants. Peripheral blood samples were taken, and synovial fluid was additionally collected from ankylosing spondylitis patients. In total, the full study cohort was made up of some 110 healthy donors and about two dozen ankylosing spondylitis patients. What the research found in general, with its limitations: Some motif variants had previously been reported in the synovial fluid and blood of reactive arthritis patients, which suggests shared mechanisms of disease initiation. The disease-linked clones were reported to be significantly enriched in matched synovial fluid samples from ankylosing spondylitis patients. A TCR beta motif made up of 7 to 9 highly homologous amino acid variants appeared to be characteristic of blood from ankylosing spondylitis patients. In peripheral blood, the disease-linked clones were found at relatively low frequencies and had a CD8+ phenotype.

The data were produced on an Illumina HiSeq 2500. TCR beta libraries were prepared by quantitative 5'-RACE with molecular barcodes. On the authors' methods: Disease-linked TCR variants were identified with a new computational method built on a probabilistic model of VDJ rearrangement. TCRdb cleaned the public reads at Q25 with fastp, built clones with MiXCR and kept in-frame beta chains. Rows are combined by CDR3 protein, so each entry shows the most common genes and DNA. TCRdb assigned the V and J calls; the authors' analysis was not used. Recorded for this sample are over 600,000 distinct CDR3 sequences; about 20% of them occurred a single time. 19% of the sample is taken by the ten largest. Spanning cysteine to phenylalanine, the CDR3 consists of 16 amino acids. The only DNA kept is the CDR3, 48 bases in frame from the first base. Germline trimming amounts to 6 bases on V and 4 bases on J, with 11 as the count of junction bases outside the gene matches. For CDR1 and CDR2, the germline V gene lists MRHNA and SNTAGT.

This clonotype was obtained from a male donor with ankylosing spondylitis. The sequencing sample was made of blood, either unsorted or a sorted T cell fraction (not recorded which). The chain is made from TRBV6-4 and TRBJ2-1, and 8 bases in between align with TRBD2. The nucleotides read TGTGCCAGCAGCCCAGGAGGAAGCGGGGGTTACAATGAGCAGTTCTTC. Its protein reads: CASSPGGSGGYNEQFF.